The following is a TCR beta chain sequence with its context. The record originates from a study of blood T cell repertoires in COVID-19. As for the study in general: COVID-19 samples from acute and convalescent phases originated in the United States, Italy and Spain. PBMCs, B-cell-depleted T cells, or T cells were the source of the cDNA or gDNA that made up the material.

Per the germline V gene, CDR1 is KGHDR and CDR2 is SFDVKD. The CDR3 loop spans 16 amino acids. V dropped 7 bases and J dropped 0; count of bases not matched to a gene: 8. Original processing notes: By means of reference gene primer amplification, nucleated cell counts were estimated. TCRdb's copy holds only in-frame clones and misses some; the assay was immunoSEQ multiplex PCR. The DNA gave D and trimming, while V, J and clone size come from that table. The sample consists of more than 95,000 clones, 70% to 90% of them appearing once. This TCR was sampled from a human donor in a cohort sampled during active COVID-19. Sequenced material: peripheral blood. The chain combines TRBV24-1 with TRBJ1-2, with 9 positions matching TRBD1. The CDR3 region has the DNA TGTGCCACCAGCCCGGGACAGGGTTCCTCTAACTATGGCTACACCTTC. Its translation is CATSPGQGSSNYGYTF.